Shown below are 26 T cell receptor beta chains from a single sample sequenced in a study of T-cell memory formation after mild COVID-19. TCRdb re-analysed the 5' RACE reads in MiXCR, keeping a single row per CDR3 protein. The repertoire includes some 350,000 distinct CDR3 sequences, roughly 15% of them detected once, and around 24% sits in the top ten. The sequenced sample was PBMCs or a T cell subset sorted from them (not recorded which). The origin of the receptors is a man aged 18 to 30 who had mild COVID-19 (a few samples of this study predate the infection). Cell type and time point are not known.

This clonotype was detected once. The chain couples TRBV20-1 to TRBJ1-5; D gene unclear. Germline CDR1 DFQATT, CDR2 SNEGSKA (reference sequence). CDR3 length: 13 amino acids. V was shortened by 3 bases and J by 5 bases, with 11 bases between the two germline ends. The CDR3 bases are TGCAGTGCTAGTGAGCAGATGGATCAGCCCCAGCATTTT. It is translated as CSASEQMDQPQHF.

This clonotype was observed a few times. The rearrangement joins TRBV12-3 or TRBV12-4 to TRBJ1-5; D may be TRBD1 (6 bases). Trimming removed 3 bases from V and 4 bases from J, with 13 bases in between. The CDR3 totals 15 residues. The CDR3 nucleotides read TGTGCCAGCAGTTTGGGGGGGGCGAAAAATCAGCCCCAGCATTTT. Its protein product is CASSLGGAKNQPQHF.

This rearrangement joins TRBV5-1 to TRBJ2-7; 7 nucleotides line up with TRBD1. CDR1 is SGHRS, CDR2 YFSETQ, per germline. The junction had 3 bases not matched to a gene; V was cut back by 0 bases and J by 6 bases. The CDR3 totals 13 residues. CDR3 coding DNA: TGCGCCAGCAGCTTGGGACAGGGTTCCGAGCAGTACGTC. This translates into CASSLGQGSEQYV.

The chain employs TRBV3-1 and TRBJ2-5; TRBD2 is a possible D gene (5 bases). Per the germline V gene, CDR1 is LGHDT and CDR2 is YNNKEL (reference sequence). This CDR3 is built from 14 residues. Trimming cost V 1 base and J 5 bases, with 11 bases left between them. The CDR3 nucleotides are TGTGCCAGCAGCCAAGGGTGGACGGGGGAGACCCAGTACTTC. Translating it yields CASSQGWTGETQYF.

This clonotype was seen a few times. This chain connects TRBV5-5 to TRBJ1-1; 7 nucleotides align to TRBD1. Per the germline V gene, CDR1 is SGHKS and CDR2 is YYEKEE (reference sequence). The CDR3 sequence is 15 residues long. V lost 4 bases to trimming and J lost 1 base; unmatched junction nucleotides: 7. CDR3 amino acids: CASSPTHRGNTEAFF. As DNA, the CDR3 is TGTGCCAGCAGCCCTACCCACAGGGGGAACACTGAAGCTTTCTTT.

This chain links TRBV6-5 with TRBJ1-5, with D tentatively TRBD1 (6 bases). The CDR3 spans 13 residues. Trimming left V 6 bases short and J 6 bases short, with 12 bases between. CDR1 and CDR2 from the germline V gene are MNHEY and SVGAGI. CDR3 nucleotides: TGTGCCAGCAGCAGGGGTGTCGGTCAGCCCCAGCATTTT. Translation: CASSRGVGQPQHF.

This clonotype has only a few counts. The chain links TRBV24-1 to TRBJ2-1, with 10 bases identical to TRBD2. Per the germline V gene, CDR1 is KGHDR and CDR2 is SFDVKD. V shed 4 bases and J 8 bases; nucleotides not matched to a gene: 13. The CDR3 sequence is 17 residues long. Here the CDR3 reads CATSDPPLAGVQYEQFF. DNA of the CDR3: TGTGCCACCAGTGACCCTCCTCTAGCGGGGGTTCAGTATGAGCAGTTCTTC.

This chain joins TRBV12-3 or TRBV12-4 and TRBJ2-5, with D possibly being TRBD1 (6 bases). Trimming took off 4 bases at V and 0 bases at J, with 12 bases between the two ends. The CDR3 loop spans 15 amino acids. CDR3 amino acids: CASSWRWTDQETQYF. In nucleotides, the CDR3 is TGTGCCAGCAGTTGGAGGTGGACAGACCAAGAGACCCAGTACTTC.

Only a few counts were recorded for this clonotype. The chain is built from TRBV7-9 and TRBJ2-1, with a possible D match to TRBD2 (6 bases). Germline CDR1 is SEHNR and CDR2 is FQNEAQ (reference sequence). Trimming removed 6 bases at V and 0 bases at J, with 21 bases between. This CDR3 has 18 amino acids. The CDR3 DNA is TGTGCCAGCAGACCCCGGGTCCGGGACTCAAGCTCCTACAATGAGCAGTTCTTC. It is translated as CASRPRVRDSSSYNEQFF. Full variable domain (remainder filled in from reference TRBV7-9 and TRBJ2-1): DTGVSQNPRHKITKRGQNVTFRCDPISEHNRLYWYRQTLGQGPEFLTYFQNEAQLEKSRLLSDRFSAERPKGSFSTLEIQRTEQGDSAMYLCASRPRVRDSSSYNEQFFGPGTRLTVL.

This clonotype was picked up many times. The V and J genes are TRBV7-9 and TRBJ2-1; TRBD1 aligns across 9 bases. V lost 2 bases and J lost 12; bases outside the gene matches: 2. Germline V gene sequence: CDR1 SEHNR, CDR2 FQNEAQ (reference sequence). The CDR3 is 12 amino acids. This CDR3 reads CASSLRDRVQFF. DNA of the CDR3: TGTGCCAGCAGCTTACGGGACAGGGTGCAGTTCTTC.

CDR3 sequence reads: CASSYSSGLLEQYV. The DNA of the CDR3 is TGTGCCAGCAGTTACTCCTCGGGACTTTTGGAGCAGTACGTC. This chain links TRBV6-6 with TRBJ2-7, with D possibly TRBD2 on 6 matching bases. The V end lost 0 bases, the J end lost 7 bases, and 13 bases lay between the germline ends. Germline V CDR1 and CDR2: MNHNY, SVGAGI (reference sequence). This CDR3 region has 14 residues.

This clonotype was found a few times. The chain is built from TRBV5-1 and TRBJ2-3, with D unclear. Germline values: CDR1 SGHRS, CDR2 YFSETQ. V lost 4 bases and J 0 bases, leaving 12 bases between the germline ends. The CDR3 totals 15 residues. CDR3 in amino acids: CASSVIDWSTDTQYF. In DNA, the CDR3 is TGCGCCAGCAGCGTGATTGACTGGAGCACAGATACGCAGTATTTT.

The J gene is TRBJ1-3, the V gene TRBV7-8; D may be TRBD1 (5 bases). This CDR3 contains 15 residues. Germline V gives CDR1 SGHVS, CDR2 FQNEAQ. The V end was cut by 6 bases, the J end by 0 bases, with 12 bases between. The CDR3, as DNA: TGTGCCAGCAGAGCAGGGTACGGCTCTGGAAACACCATATATTTT. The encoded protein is CASRAGYGSGNTIYF. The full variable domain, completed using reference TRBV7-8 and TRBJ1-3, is GAGVSQSPRYKVAKRGQDVALRCDPISGHVSLFWYQQALGQGPEFLTYFQNEAQLDKSGLPSDRFFAERPEGSVSTLKIQRTQQEDSAVYLCASRAGYGSGNTIYFGEGSWLTVV.

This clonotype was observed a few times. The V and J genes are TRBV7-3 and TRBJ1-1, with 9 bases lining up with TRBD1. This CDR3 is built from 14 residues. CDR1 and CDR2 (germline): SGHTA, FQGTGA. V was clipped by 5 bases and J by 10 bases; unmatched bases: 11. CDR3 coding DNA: TGTGCCAGCAGCCTAGGACAGGGGAGACGACCAGCTTTCTTT. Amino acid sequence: CASSLGQGRRPAFF.

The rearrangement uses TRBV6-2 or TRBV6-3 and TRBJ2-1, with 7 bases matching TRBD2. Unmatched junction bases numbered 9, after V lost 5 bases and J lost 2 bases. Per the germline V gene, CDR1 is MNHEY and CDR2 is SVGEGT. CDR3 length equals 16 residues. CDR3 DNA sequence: TGTGCCAGCAGTCCAGCCTTCGGGACTACCTACAATGAGCAGTTCTTC. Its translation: CASSPAFGTTYNEQFF.

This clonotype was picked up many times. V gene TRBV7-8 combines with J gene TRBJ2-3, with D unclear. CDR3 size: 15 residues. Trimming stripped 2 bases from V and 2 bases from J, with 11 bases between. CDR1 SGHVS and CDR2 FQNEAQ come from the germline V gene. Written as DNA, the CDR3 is TGTGCCAGCAGCTTAAAACGGGTTCTCACAGATACGCAGTATTTT. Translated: CASSLKRVLTDTQYF.

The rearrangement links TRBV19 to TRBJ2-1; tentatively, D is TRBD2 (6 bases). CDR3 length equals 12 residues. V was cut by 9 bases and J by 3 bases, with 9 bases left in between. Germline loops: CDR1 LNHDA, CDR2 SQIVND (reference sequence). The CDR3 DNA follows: TGTGCCAGCCGGGGGTTCTACAATGAGCAGTTCTTC. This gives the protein CASRGFYNEQFF.

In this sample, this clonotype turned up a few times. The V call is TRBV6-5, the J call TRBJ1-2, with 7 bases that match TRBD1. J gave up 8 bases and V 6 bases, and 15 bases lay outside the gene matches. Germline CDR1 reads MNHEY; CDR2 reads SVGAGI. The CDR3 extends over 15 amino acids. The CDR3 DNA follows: TGTGCCAGCAGCATTTCAAGCACCCCGGGACAGGGCTACACCTTC. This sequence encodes CASSISSTPGQGYTF.

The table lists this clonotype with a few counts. The CDR3 coding sequence is TGTGCCAGCAGCCCCGATTTCGGGGAAAAACTGTTTTTT. Amino acids: CASSPDFGEKLFF. The gene calls are TRBV6-6 and TRBJ1-4; D is uncertain. Trimming stripped 6 bases from V and 8 bases from J, with 13 bases between. This CDR3 region has 13 residues. The V gene's germline CDR1 is MNHNY and CDR2 SVGAGI (reference sequence).

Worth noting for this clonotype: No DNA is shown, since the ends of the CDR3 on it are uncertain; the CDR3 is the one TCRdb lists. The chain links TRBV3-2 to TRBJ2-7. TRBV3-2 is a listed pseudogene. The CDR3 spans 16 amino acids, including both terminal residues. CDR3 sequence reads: CASRLTFARGSYEQYF.

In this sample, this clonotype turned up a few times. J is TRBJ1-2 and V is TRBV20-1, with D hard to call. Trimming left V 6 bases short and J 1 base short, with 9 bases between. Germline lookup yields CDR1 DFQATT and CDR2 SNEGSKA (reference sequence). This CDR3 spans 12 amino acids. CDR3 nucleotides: TGCAGTGCAACCAGTATTAACTATGGCTACACCTTC. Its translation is CSATSINYGYTF.

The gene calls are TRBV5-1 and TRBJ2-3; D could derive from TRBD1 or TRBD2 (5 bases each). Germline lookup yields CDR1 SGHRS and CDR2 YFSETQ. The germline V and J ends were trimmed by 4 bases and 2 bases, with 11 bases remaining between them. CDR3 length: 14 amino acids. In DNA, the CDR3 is TGCGCCAGCAGCCCGGGACGGAACACAGATACGCAGTATTTT. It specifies CASSPGRNTDTQYF. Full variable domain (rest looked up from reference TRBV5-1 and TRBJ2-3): KAGVTQTPRYLIKTRGQQVTLSCSPISGHRSVSWYQQTPGQGLQFLFEYFSETQRNKGNFPGRFSGRQFSNSRSEMNVSTLELGDSALYLCASSPGRNTDTQYFGPGTRLTVL.

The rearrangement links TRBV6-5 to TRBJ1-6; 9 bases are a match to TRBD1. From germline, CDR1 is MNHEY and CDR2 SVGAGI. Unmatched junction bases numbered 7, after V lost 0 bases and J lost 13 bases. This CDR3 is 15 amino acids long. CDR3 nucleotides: TGTGCCAGCAGTTACTCGACAGGGGGGTATCGCCCCCTCCACTTT. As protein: CASSYSTGGYRPLHF.

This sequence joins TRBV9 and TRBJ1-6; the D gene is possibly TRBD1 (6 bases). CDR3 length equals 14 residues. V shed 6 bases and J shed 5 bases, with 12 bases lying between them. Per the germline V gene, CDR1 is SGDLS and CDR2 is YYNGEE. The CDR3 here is CASTDQGNNSPLHF. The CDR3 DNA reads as TGTGCCAGCACCGATCAGGGGAATAATTCACCCCTCCACTTT. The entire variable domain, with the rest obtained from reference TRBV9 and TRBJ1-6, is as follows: DSGVTQTPKHLITATGQRVTLRCSPRSGDLSVYWYQQSLDQGLQFLIQYYNGEERAKGNILERFSAQQFPDLHSELNLSSLELGDSALYFCASTDQGNNSPLHFGNGTRLTVT.

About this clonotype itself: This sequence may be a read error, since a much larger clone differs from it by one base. The CDR3 protein is CDSSEEDTQYF. CDR3 DNA sequence: TGTGACAGCAGTGAAGAGGATACGCAGTATTTT. The V call is TRBV2, the J call TRBJ2-3, with unresolved D. This CDR3 has 11 residues. CDR1 and CDR2 (germline): SNHLY, FYNNEI. Full variable domain (missing parts from reference TRBV2 and TRBJ2-3): EPEVTQTPSHQVTQMGQEVILRCVPISNHLYFYWYRQILGQKVEFLVSFYNNEISEKSEIFDDQFSVERPDGSNFTLKIRSTKLEDSAMYFCDSSEEDTQYFGPGTRLTVL.

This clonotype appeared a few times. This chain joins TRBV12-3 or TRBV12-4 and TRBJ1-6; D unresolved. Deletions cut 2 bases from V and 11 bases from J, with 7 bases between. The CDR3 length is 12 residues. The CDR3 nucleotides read TGTGCCAGCAGTTTACCGGGGACACCCCTCCACTTT. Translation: CASSLPGTPLHF.